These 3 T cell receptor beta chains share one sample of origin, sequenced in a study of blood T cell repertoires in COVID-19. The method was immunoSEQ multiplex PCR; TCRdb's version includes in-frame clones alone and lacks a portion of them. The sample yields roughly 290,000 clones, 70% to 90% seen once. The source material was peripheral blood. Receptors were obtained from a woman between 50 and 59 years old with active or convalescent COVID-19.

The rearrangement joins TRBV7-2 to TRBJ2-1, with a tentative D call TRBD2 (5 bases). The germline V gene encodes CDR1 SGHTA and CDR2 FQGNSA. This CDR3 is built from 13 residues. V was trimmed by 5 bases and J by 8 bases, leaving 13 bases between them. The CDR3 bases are TGTGCCAGCAGCCCGATCGTCGGGGATGAGCAGTTCTTC. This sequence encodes CASSPIVGDEQFF.

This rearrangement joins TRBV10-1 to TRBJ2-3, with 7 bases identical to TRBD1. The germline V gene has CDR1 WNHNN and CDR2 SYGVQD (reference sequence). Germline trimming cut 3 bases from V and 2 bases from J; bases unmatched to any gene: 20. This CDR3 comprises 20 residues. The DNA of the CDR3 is TGCGCCAGCAGTGACCTCTTACTGCGACAGGGAGAGGGATCCACAGATACGCAGTATTTT. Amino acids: CASSDLLLRQGEGSTDTQYF.

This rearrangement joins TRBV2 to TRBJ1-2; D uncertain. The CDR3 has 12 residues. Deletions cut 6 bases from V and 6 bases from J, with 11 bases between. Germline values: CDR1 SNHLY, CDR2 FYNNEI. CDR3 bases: TGTGCCAGCAGCCTAACAGTGGATGGCTACACCTTC. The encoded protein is CASSLTVDGYTF.